This TCR beta chain stems from a study of human T cells and chemical hapten exposure. Original methodology: A per-sample median of about 100,000 TCRs was observed, with counts ranging from about 20,000 to 750,000. TCRdb itself ran the RACE reads through MiXCR, one entry per CDR3 protein. In this record, the V and J calls reflect TCRdb's handling and not the investigators' own analysis. This table has roughly 380,000 distinct CDR3 sequences, around 5.5% appearing once. With 1 base removed from V and 1 base from J, the gap between germline ends came to 4 bases. Germline V gene data show CDR1 as SEHNR and CDR2 as FQNEAQ (reference sequence). This CDR3 is 13 amino acids long. Study results and limitations: Expanded TCRs produced significantly more large CDR3 similarity clusters than controls did. Alopecia was present in the donors, so their immune response may differ from healthy people's.

Specified time point: pre-sensitization, week 0. Documented treatment: therapeutic diphenylcyclopropenone sensitization with weekly scalp DPC. As to this clonotype: The antigen remains unidentified.

The clonotype was recovered from a woman between 45 and 60 years old with alopecia areata. Some clones in this sample may be carry-over from other donors' samples. The sequencing used whole blood, collected in connection with sensitization to the hapten diphenylcyclopropenone (DPC). V gene TRBV7-9 combines with J gene TRBJ2-5; no definite D call. The CDR3 DNA follows: TGTGCCAGCAGCTTAGACTTCCAAGAGACCCAGTACTTC. This codes for CASSLDFQETQYF.